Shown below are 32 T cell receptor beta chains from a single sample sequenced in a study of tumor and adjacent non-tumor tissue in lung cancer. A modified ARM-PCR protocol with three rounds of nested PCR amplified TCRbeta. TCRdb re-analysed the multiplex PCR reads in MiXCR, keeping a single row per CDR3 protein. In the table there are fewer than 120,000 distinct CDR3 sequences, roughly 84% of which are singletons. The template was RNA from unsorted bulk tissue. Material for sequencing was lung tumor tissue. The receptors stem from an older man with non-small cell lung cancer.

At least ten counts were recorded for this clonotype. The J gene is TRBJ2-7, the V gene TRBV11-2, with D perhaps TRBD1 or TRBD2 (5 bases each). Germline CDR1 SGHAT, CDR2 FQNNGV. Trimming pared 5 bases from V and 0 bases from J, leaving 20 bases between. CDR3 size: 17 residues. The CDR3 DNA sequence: TGTGCCAGCAGCCGGGGCCAGATCACAATATCCTCCTACGAGCAGTACTTC. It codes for CASSRGQITISSYEQYF.

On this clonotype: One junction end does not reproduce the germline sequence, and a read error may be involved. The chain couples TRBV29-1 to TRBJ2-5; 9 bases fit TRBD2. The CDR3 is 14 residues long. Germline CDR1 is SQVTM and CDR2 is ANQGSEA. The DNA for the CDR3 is TGCAGCGCCCTAGGGACTAGCAGTTCAGAGACCCAGTGCTTC. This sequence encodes CSALGTSSSETQCF.

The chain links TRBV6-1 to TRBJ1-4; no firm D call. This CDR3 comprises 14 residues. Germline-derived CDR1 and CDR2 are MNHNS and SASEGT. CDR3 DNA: TGTTTCAGCACCGATAGGGCAACTAATGAAAAACTGTTTTTT. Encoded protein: CFSTDRATNEKLFF.

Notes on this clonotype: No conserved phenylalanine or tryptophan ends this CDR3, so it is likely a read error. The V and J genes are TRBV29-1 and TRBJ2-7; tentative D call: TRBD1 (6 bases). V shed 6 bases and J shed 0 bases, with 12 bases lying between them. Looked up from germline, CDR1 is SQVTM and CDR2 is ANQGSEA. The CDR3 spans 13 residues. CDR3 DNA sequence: TGCAGCGTGGTTTGGACAGACTCCTACGAGCAGTACATC. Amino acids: CSVVWTDSYEQYI.

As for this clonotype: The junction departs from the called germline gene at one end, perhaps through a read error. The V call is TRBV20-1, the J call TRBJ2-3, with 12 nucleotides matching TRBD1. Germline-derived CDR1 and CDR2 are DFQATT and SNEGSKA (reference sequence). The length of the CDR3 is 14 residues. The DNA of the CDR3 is TGCAGTGTCCCGGGACAGGGGGCTCAAGATACACAGTATTTT. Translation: CSVPGQGAQDTQYF.

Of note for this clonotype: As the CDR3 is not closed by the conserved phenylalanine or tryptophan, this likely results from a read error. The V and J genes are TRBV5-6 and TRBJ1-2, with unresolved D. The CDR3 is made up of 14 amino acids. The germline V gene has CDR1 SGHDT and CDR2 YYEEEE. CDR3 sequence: CVSSLARLFYGYTI. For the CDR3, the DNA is TGTGTCAGCAGCTTGGCCCGTTTATTCTATGGCTACACCATC.

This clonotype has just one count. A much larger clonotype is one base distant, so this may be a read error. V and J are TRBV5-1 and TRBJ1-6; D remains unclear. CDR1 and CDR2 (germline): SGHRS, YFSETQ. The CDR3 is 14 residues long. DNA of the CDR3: TGCGCCAGCAGCTCGGACGGGCGAGGCTCACCCGTCCACTTT. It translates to CASSSDGRGSPVHF.

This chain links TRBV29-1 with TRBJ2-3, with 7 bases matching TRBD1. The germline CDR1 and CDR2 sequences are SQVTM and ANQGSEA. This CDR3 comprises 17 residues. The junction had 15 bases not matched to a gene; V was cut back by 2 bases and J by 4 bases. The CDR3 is CSVENFLQGKGPDTQYF. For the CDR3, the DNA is TGCAGCGTTGAAAATTTTCTACAGGGGAAGGGTCCAGATACGCAGTATTTT.

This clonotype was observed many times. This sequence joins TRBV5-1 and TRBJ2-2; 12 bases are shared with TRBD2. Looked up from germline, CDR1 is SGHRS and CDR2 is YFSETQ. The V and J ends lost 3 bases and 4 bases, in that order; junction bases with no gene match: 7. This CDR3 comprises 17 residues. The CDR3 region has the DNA TGCGCCAGCAGCTCGACTAGCGGGAGTTTGGGCACCGGGGAGCTGTTTTTT. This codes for CASSSTSGSLGTGELFF.

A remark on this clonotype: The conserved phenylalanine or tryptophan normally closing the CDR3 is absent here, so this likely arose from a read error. As DNA, the CDR3 is TGTGCCGGCAGCCTAGATCAGGGGGCCCCCTACGAGCAGTACTCC. This encodes CAGSLDQGAPYEQYS. J is TRBJ2-7 and V is TRBV11-2; 8 bases are a match to TRBD1. Looked up from germline, CDR1 is SGHAT and CDR2 is FQNNGV. This CDR3 is 15 amino acids long.

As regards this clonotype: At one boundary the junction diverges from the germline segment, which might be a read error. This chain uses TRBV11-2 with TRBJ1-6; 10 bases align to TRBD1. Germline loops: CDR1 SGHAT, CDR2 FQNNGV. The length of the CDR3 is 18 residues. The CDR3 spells CASSPRTGGSSDNSPLRF. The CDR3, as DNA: TGTGCCAGCAGCCCTAGGACAGGGGGAAGCTCCGATAATTCACCCCTCCGCTTT.

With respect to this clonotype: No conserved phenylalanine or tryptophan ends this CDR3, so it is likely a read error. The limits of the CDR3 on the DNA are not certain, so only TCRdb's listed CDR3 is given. CDR3 region: CSVVAERPEAFY. The chain couples TRBV29-1 to TRBJ1-1. In germline, CDR1 is SQVTM, CDR2 ANQGSEA. The CDR3 extends over 12 residues, inclusive of both ends.

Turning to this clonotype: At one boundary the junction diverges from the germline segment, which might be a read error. The CDR3 sequence: CASNFGGDRTEVFF. The DNA of the CDR3 is TGTGCCAGCAACTTCGGCGGGGACCGGACTGAAGTTTTCTTT. V is TRBV11-2 and J is TRBJ1-1, with D possibly being TRBD1 (5 bases). Germline V gene lookup returns CDR1 SGHAT and CDR2 FQNNGV. The CDR3 spans 14 residues.

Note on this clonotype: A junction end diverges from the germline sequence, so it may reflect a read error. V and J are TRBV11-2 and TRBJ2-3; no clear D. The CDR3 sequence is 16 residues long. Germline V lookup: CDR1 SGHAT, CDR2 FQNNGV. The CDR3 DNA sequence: TGTGCCAGCAGCTTCTGGTTCGGGTATAGCATAGATAAGCAGTATTTT. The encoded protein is CASSFWFGYSIDKQYF.

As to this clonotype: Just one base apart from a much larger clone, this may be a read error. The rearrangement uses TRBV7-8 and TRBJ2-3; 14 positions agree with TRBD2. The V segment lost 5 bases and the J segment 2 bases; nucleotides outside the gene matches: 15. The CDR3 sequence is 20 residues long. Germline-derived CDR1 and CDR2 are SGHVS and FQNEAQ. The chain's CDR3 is CASSPIPPGLAGANTDTQYF. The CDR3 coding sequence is TGTGCCAGCAGCCCAATACCCCCGGGACTAGCGGGGGCGAACACAGATACGCAGTATTTT.

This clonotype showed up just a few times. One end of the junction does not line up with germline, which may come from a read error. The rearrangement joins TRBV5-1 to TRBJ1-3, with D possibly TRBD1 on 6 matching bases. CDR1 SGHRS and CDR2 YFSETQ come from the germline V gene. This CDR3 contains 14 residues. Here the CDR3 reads CVSSLGTTGNTIYF. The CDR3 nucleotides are TGCGTCAGCAGCTTGGGGACAACGGGAAACACCATATATTTT.

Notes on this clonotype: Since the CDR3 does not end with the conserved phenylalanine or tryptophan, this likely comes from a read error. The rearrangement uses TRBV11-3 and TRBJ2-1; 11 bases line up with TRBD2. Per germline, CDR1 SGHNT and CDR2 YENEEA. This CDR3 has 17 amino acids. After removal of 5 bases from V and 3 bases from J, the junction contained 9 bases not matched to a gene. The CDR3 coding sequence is TGTGCCAGCAGCCTTCTAGGAACTAGCGGGGGCTACAATGAGCAGTTCCTC. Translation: CASSLLGTSGGYNEQFL.

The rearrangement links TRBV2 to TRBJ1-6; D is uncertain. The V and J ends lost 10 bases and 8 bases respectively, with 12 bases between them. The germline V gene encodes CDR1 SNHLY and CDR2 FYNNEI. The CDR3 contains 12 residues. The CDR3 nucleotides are TGTGCCATCTGCGCAGTCTATTCACCCCTCCACTTT. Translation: CAICAVYSPLHF.

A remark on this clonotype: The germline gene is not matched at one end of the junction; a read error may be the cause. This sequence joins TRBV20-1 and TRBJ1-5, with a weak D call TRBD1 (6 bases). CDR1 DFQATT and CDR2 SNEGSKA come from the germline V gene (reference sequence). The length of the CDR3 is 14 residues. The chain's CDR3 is CSAQISGDNQPQHF. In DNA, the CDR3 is TGCAGTGCTCAAATATCCGGGGACAACCAGCCTCAGCATTTT.

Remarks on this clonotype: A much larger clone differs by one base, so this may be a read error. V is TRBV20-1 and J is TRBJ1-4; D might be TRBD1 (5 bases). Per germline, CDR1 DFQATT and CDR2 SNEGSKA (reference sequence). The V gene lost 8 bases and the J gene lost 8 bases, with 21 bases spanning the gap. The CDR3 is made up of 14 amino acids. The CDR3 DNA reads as TGCAGTTTTTCTAAGCAGGAACGGGGCGAAAAACTGTTTTTT. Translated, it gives CSFSKQERGEKLFF.

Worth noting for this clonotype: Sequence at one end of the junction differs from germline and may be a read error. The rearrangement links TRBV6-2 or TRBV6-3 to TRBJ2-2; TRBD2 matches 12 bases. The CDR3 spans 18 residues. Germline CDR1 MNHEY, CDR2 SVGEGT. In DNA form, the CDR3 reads TGTGCGAGCAGTTGTTTTGCTAGCGGGAGGGCCGGAACCGGGAAGCTGTTTTTT. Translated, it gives CASSCFASGRAGTGKLFF.

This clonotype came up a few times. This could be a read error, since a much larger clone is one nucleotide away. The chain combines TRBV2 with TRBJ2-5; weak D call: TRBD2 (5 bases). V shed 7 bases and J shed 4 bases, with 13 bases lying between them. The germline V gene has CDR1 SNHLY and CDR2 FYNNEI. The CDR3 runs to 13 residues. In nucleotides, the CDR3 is TGTGCCAGCACGGTCGACTACAGAGAGACCCAGTACTTC. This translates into CASTVDYRETQYF.

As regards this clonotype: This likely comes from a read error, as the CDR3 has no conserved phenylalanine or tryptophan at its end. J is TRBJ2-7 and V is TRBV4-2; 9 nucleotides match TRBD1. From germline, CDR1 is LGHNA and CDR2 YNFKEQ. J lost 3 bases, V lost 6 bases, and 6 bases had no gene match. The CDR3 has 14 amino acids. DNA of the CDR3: TGTGCCAGCAGGCAGGGACAGGGTCTCTACGAGCAGTACTCC. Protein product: CASRQGQGLYEQYS.

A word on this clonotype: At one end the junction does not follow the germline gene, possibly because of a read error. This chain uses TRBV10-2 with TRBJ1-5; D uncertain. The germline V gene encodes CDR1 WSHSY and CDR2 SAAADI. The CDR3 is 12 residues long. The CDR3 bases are TGCGCTAGCAGTGAGGCGTATCAGCCCCAGCATTTT. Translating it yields CASSEAYQPQHF.

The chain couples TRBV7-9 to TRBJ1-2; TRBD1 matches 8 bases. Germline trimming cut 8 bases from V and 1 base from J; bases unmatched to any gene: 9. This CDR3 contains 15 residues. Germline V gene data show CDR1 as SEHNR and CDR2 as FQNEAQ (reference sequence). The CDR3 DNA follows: TGTGCCAGCTGCGTCAAACAGGGGGGTAACTATGGCTACACCTTC. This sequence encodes CASCVKQGGNYGYTF.

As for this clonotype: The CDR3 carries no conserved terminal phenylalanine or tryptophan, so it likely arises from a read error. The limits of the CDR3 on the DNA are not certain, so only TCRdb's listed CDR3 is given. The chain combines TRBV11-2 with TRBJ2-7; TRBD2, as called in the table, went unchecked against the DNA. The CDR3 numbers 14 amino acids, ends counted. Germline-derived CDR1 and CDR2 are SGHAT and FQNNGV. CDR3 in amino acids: CASSPSGGAYERYL.

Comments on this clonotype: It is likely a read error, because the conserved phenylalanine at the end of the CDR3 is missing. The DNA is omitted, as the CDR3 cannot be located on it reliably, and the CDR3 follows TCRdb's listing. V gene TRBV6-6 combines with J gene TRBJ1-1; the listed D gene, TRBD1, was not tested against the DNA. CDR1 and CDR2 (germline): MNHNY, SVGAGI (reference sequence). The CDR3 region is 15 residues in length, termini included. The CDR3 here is CASRSGTGMATETFS.

The CDR3 region is CASSPDNPSLSGELFF. CDR3 nucleotides: TGTGCCAGCAGCCCTGATAACCCGTCGTTGAGCGGGGAGCTGTTTTTT. The chain has TRBV6-5 and TRBJ2-2; D unresolved. The CDR3 contains 16 residues. V was clipped by 6 bases and J by 7 bases, with 21 bases between them. Germline CDR1 and CDR2: MNHEY and SVGAGI.

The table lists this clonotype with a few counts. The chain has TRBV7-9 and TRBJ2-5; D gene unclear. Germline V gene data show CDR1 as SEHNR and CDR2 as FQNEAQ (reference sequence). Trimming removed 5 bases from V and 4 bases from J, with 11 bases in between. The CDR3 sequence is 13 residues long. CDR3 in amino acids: CASSHTYLETQYF. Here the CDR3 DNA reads TGTGCCAGCAGCCATACGTACCTAGAGACCCAGTACTTC. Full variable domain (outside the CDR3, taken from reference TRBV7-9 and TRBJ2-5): DTGVSQNPRHKITKRGQNVTFRCDPISEHNRLYWYRQTLGQGPEFLTYFQNEAQLEKSRLLSDRFSAERPKGSFSTLEIQRTEQGDSAMYLCASSHTYLETQYFGPGTRLLVL.

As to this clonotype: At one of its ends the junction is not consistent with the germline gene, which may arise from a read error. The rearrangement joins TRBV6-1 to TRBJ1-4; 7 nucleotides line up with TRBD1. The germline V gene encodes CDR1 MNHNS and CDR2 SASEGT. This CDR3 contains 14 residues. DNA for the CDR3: TGTGCCAGCATCGACAGGGCAACTAATGAGAAACTCTTTTTT. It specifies CASIDRATNEKLFF.

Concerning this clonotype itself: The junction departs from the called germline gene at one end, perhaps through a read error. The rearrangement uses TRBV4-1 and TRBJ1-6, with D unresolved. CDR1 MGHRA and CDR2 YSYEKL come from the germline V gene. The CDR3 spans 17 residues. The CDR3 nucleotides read TGCGCCAGCTGCCAGGCCGTCGCTAGCTCCTATAATTCACCCCTCCACTTT. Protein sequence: CASCQAVASSYNSPLHF.

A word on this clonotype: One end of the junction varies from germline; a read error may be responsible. The CDR3 spells CASSDPRGLTYNERFF. CDR3 DNA sequence: TGTGCCAGCAGTGATCCCCGCGGGTTAACCTACAATGAGCGGTTCTTC. The chain has TRBV6-1 and TRBJ2-1; TRBD2 might be the D (5 bases). Germline V CDR1 and CDR2: MNHNS, SASEGT. The CDR3 sequence is 16 residues long.